This T cell receptor beta chain was sequenced in a study of cytomegalovirus exposure and HLA in healthy donors. Remarks on this clone: The target antigen is unknown.

General study points: Reports indicated that the classifier achieved high specificity and sensitivity in diagnosing cytomegalovirus status. Most TCR sequences were uncommon, yet certain public TCRs appeared in many donors. Previous analysis showed most TCR beta V segments were productive about 87% or about 30% of the time. Association of a missense DCLRE1C variant with TCR beta V- and J-gene trimming was reported in a later analysis.

A multiplex PCR was run with 60 Vbeta primers and 13 Jbeta primers. Measured with immunoSEQ multiplex PCR; TCRdb has only the in-frame clones, and not every one. The sample holds about 160,000 clones, about four fifths seen once. CDR1 is SGHDT, CDR2 YYEEEE, per germline. The J segment lost 4 bases and the V segment lost 2 bases, leaving 7 bases of the junction unmatched. The CDR3 extends over 16 amino acids. The sequenced material came from PBMCs. The receptor was derived from a man aged 25-40 years in good health and CMV-seronegative. J is TRBJ2-3 and V is TRBV5-6; 10 bases are shared with TRBD2. In DNA form, the CDR3 reads TGTGCCAGCAGCTTCCGTTTTAGCGGGGGGCCAGATACGCAGTATTTT. It encodes CASSFRFSGGPDTQYF.